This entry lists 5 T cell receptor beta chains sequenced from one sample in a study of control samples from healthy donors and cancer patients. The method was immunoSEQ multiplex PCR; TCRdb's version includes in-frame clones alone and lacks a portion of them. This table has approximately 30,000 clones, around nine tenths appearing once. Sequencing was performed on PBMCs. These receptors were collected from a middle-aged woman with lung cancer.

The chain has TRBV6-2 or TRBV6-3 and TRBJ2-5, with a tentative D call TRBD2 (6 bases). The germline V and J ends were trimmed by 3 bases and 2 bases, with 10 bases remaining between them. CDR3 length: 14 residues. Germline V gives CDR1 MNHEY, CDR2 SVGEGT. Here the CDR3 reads CASSYHSGQETQYF. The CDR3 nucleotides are TGTGCCAGCAGTTATCATAGCGGACAAGAGACCCAGTACTTC.

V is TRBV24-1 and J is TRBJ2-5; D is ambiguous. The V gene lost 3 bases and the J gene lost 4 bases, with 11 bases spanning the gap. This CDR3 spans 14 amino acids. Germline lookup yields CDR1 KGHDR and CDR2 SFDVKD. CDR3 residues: CATSDTRASETQYF. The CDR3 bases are TGTGCCACCAGTGATACCCGGGCCTCAGAGACCCAGTACTTC.

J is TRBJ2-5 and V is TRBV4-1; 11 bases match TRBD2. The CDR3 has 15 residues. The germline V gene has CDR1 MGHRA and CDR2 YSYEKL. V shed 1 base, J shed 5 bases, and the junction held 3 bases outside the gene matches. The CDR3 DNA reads TGCGCCAGCAGCCAAGGACTAGCGGGGATCGAGACCCAGTACTTC. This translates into CASSQGLAGIETQYF.

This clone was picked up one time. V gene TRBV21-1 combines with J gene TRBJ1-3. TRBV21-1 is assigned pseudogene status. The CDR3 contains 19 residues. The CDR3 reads CASSKSYFGLFHGGNTIYF. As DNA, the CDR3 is TGTGCCAGCAGCAAATCGTACTTTGGACTCTTCCACGGTGGAAACACCATATATTTT.

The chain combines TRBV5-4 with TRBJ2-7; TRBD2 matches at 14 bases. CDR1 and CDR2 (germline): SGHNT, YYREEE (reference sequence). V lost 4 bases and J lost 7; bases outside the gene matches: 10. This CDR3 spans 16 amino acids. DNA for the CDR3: TGTGCCAGCAGCCTGACTAGCGGGGGGGCCTCGGGAGAGCAGTACTTC. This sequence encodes CASSLTSGGASGEQYF. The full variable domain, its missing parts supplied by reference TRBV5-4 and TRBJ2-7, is ETGVTQSPTHLIKTRGQQVTLRCSSQSGHNTVSWYQQALGQGPQFIFQYYREEENGRGNFPPRFSGLQFPNYSSELNVNALELDDSALYLCASSLTSGGASGEQYFGPGTRLTVT.